This section outlines one T cell receptor beta chain sequence together with its context. Its antigen is still unknown. The entry originates in a study of human T cells and chemical hapten exposure. The wider study: Upper inner arm skin measuring around 2 cm by around 2 cm received 2% DPC for sensitization. Throughout the approximately 24-week study, diphenylcyclopropenone was applied weekly to the patients' scalps. Study observations and caveats: PT1 expanded TCR numbers rose with patch test score.

The CDR3 sequence is 12 residues long. CDR1 is SQVTM and CDR2 is ANQGSEA in the germline V gene. Germline trimming cut 2 bases from V and 2 bases from J; bases unmatched to any gene: 0. Using its own MiXCR run on the RACE reads, TCRdb lists one record per CDR3 protein. The sample includes about 48,000 distinct CDR3 sequences, 9% to 10% of them seen just once. Sample time point: patch test 3, about 24 weeks after DPC sensitization. Noted treatment: therapeutic diphenylcyclopropenone sensitization with weekly scalp DPC. The study drew its donors from alopecia patients who were 18 to 70 years old and suitable for DPC.

The rearrangement uses TRBV29-1 and TRBJ2-7; the match to TRBD1 covers 7 bases. The sequence was collected from a woman aged 40 to 50 with alopecia areata. Some clones in this sample may be carry-over from other donors' samples. The sample consisted of whole blood, taken in connection with sensitization to the hapten diphenylcyclopropenone (DPC). CDR3 sequence reads: CSVETGAYEQYF. CDR3 nucleotides: TGCAGCGTTGAAACAGGGGCCTACGAGCAGTACTTC.